This TCR beta chain is drawn from a study of T cells in Graves' hyperthyroidism and ophthalmopathy. About the research overall: Staff took peripheral blood when the initial diagnosis was made, before any treatment began.

This clonotype was seen ten or more times. RNA transcripts provided the source from which TCR beta CDR3 regions were amplified. In the first-round RT-PCR of the TCR CDR3, the HTBI primer set was used. TCRdb reprocessed the multiplex PCR reads via MiXCR and lists one record per CDR3 protein. In the table there are under 350,000 distinct CDR3 sequences, roughly 13% of which are singletons. This CDR3 is 12 amino acids long. V was clipped by 6 bases and J by 0 bases, with 5 bases between them. Germline V gene data show CDR1 as ENHRY and CDR2 as SYGVKD. V usage is TRBV10-3 and J usage is TRBJ2-5, with D uncertain. This sequence originates from a woman between 40 and 55 years old with Graves' hyperthyroidism. The source material was blood. CDR3 residues: CAIRKHQETQYF. DNA for the CDR3: TGTGCCATCAGGAAGCACCAAGAGACCCAGTACTTC.